This T cell receptor beta chain was captured by sequencing in a study of cytomegalovirus exposure and HLA in healthy donors. Findings of the study overall: In a later analysis, common viral pathogens appeared linked to several of the most significant clusters. Sequencing depth across donors, presence/absence analyses assumed, was roughly uniform.

Researchers ran the PCR with 60 Vbeta and 13 Jbeta primers. As processed by the authors: It was a later analysis that counted tens of millions of unique TCR beta chains, of which around 11 million were shared. Libraries were prepared by immunoSEQ multiplex PCR; TCRdb keeps only in-frame clonotypes and omits some of them. For V, J and clone size, that table is used; D and trimming come from the DNA. The table records around 28,000 clones, approximately 87% of them present only once. Comment on this clone: Its specificity is not known.

The sequence came from a boy younger than 18 in good health and CMV-seronegative. The specimen was PBMCs.

The CDR3 region is CASKAGGVNIQYF. DNA for the CDR3: TGTGCCAGCAAGGCGGGGGGCGTAAACATTCAGTACTTC. The J gene is TRBJ2-4, the V gene TRBV5-4, with 8 bases matching TRBD2. The germline gives CDR1 SGHNT, CDR2 YYREEE (reference sequence). Unmatched junction bases numbered 5, after V lost 6 bases and J lost 6 bases. There are 13 residues in the CDR3. Full variable domain (outside the CDR3, taken from reference TRBV5-4 and TRBJ2-4): ETGVTQSPTHLIKTRGQQVTLRCSSQSGHNTVSWYQQALGQGPQFIFQYYREEENGRGNFPPRFSGLQFPNYSSELNVNALELDDSALYLCASKAGGVNIQYFGAGTRLSVL.